The 8 T cell receptor beta chains below come from one sample, sequenced in a study of radiation and T cells in renal cell carcinoma. Sample time point: baseline pretreatment blood. Treatment indicated: 15 Gy SBRT to primary tumor, nephrectomy 4 weeks later. Clones were sequenced by immunoSEQ multiplex PCR, and TCRdb holds only the in-frame ones, with some missing. The sample yields 87,000 or so clones, approximately 86% seen once. Sequenced here: blood, sampled from a patient whose treatment included radiotherapy and nephrectomy. The source of these receptors is a man aged 50-60 years with renal cell carcinoma.

As regards this clone: Distinct nucleotide sequences in the sample also encode this CDR3. V is TRBV20-1 and J is TRBJ2-5; D ambiguous. V lost 1 base and J lost 4, with 4 bases in between. CDR3 length equals 11 residues. Germline V lookup: CDR1 DFQATT, CDR2 SNEGSKA (reference sequence). This CDR3 is CSARVGETQYF. The CDR3 region has the DNA TGCAGTGCTAGAGTTGGAGAGACCCAGTACTTC.

The CDR3 DNA reads TGTGCCAGCAGCCCGGGGACGGGGGGCGATCAGCCCCAGCATTTT. Translation: CASSPGTGGDQPQHF. The chain employs TRBV9 and TRBJ1-5, with D possibly matching TRBD1 (6 bases). The CDR3 length is 15 residues. With 4 bases removed from V and 5 bases from J, the gap between germline ends came to 16 bases. The germline V gene encodes CDR1 SGDLS and CDR2 YYNGEE.

The chain has TRBV30 and TRBJ1-6, with TRBD1 as a possible D gene (5 bases). This CDR3 spans 16 amino acids. The V end was cut by 3 bases, the J end by 8 bases, with 20 bases between. Germline CDR1 and CDR2: GTSNPN and SVGIG (reference sequence). CDR3 sequence reads: CAWSSQQAKPDSPLHF. The CDR3 bases are TGTGCCTGGAGCTCTCAACAGGCGAAACCCGATTCACCCCTCCACTTT.

The CDR3 loop reads CASSGKADWTETQYF. The CDR3 DNA reads as TGCGCCAGCAGCGGGAAAGCGGACTGGACGGAGACCCAGTACTTC. The chain couples TRBV5-1 to TRBJ2-5, with D perhaps matching TRBD2 (5 bases). Deletions cut 4 bases from V and 5 bases from J, with 18 bases between. Germline V lookup: CDR1 SGHRS, CDR2 YFSETQ. The CDR3 is 15 residues long.

J is TRBJ2-7 and V is TRBV28; TRBD1 aligns across 7 bases. This CDR3 comprises 14 residues. Germline V gene data show CDR1 as MDHEN and CDR2 as SYDVKM. V dropped 8 bases and J dropped 4; count of bases not matched to a gene: 11. The CDR3 loop reads CASGEGGEVYEQYF. CDR3 DNA: TGTGCCAGCGGCGAAGGGGGCGAAGTGTACGAGCAGTACTTC.

This chain uses TRBV5-1 with TRBJ2-2, with 7 bases aligning to TRBD2. Germline CDR1 and CDR2: SGHRS and YFSETQ. The CDR3 extends over 16 amino acids. V lost 4 bases to trimming and J lost 0 bases; unmatched junction nucleotides: 6. The CDR3 reads CASSPWGGANTGELFF. As DNA, the CDR3 is TGCGCCAGCAGCCCTTGGGGGGGAGCGAACACCGGGGAGCTGTTTTTT.

V is TRBV10-2 and J is TRBJ2-5; 10 bases align to TRBD2. After removal of 5 bases from V and 2 bases from J, the junction contained 5 bases not matched to a gene. CDR1 is WSHSY, CDR2 SAAADI, per germline. CDR3 length: 15 amino acids. The CDR3 sequence is CASSITSGNQETQYF. As DNA, the CDR3 is TGCGCCAGCAGTATAACTAGCGGGAATCAAGAGACCCAGTACTTC.

This clone was seen a single time. CDR3 loop: CASSLFGPGQGTYEQYF. In DNA, the CDR3 is TGTGCCAGCAGCTTATTTGGTCCGGGACAGGGAACCTACGAGCAGTACTTC. This chain connects TRBV7-9 to TRBJ2-7, with 9 nucleotides matching TRBD1. V lost 2 bases and J lost 2; bases outside the gene matches: 10. The CDR3 is 17 amino acids. From germline, CDR1 is SEHNR and CDR2 FQNEAQ (reference sequence).